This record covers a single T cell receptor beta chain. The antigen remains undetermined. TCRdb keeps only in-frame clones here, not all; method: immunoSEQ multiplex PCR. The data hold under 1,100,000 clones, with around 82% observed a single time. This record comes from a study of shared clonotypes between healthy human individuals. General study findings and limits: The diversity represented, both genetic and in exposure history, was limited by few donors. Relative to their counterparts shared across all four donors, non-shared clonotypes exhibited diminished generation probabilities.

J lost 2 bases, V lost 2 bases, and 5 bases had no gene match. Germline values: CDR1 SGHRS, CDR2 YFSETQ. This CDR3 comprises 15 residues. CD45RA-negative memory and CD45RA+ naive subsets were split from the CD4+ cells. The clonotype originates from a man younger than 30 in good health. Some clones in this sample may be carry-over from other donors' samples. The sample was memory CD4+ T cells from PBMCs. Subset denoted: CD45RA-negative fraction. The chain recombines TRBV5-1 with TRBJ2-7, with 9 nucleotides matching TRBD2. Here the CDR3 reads CASSFSASGTYEQYF. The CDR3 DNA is TGCGCCAGCAGCTTCTCGGCTAGCGGGACCTACGAGCAGTACTTC.